Presented here are 10 T cell receptor beta chains from one specimen sequenced in a study of T cells in Graves' hyperthyroidism and ophthalmopathy (dated by TCRdb to about 2019). Libraries were built with multiplex PCR. Sequencing used an Illumina HiSeq 2000. TCR beta CDR3 regions were amplified from RNA transcripts. The first round of RT-PCR for the TCR CDR3 was performed with the HTBI primer set and the Qiagen OneStep RT-PCR kit. TCRdb handled the public reads itself, with Q25 trimming in fastp and clone calling in MiXCR, and kept productive beta chains. Each record represents a unique CDR3 protein, reported with the most common genes and DNA among its rows. Recorded for this sample are over 700,000 distinct CDR3 sequences; 30% to 40% of them occurred a single time. Around 30% of the sample is held by the ten biggest clonotypes. Sequenced sample: blood. Receptors were obtained from a woman between 40 and 55 years old with Graves' hyperthyroidism.

The chain employs TRBV7-2 and TRBJ1-6; D call uncertain. In germline, CDR1 is SGHTA, CDR2 FQGNSA. Deletions cut 6 bases from V and 0 bases from J, with 3 bases between. The CDR3 consists of 13 residues. CDR3 in amino acids: CASSDSYNSPLHF. CDR3 nucleotides: TGTGCCAGCAGTGACTCCTATAATTCACCCCTCCACTTT.

This clonotype occurred many times. The genes are TRBV6-4 and TRBJ2-2; D gene ambiguous. Trimming cost V 2 bases and J 8 bases, with 6 bases left between them. Germline CDR1 reads MRHNA; CDR2 reads SNTAGT. The CDR3 is made up of 12 amino acids. CDR3 region: CASSDPGGELFF. For the CDR3, the DNA is TGTGCCAGCAGTGACCCCGGTGGGGAGCTGTTTTTT.

The table lists this clonotype with many counts. The chain carries TRBV2 and TRBJ2-6; D remains unclear. The germline V gene encodes CDR1 SNHLY and CDR2 FYNNEI. Trimming took 9 bases from V and 0 from J, leaving 9 bases between them. The CDR3 consists of 14 residues. DNA of the CDR3: TGTGCCAGACAGCTTTTCTCTGGGGCCAACGTCCTGACTTTC. Amino acids: CARQLFSGANVLTF.

This clonotype came up many times. This chain links TRBV20-1 with TRBJ1-2; TRBD1 might be the D (6 bases). This CDR3 has 14 amino acids. The germline V and J ends were trimmed by 4 bases and 4 bases, with 16 bases remaining between them. The germline CDR1 and CDR2 sequences are DFQATT and SNEGSKA (reference sequence). CDR3 sequence: CSAIDTRTVYGYTF. The CDR3 DNA is TGCAGTGCTATTGATACTAGGACAGTCTATGGCTACACCTTC.

Only a few counts were recorded for this clonotype. The V call is TRBV9, the J call TRBJ1-5, with D hard to call. Trimming left V 0 bases short and J 3 bases short, with 4 bases between. Germline lookup yields CDR1 SGDLS and CDR2 YYNGEE. There are 13 residues in the CDR3. CDR3 sequence: CASSVDFNQPQHF. Written as DNA, the CDR3 is TGTGCCAGCAGCGTAGATTTCAATCAGCCCCAGCATTTT.

CDR3 loop: CASSRGGSLTDTQYF. For the CDR3, the DNA is TGTGCCAGCAGCAGAGGCGGATCACTCACAGATACGCAGTATTTT. The chain employs TRBV7-7 and TRBJ2-3; no firm D call. This CDR3 region has 15 residues. V lost 5 bases to trimming and J lost 2 bases, with 14 bases between them. CDR1 and CDR2 from the germline V gene are SSHAT and FNYEAQ (reference sequence).

The chain combines TRBV12-3 or TRBV12-4 with TRBJ2-6; maybe TRBD1 (5 bases). V was shortened by 6 bases and J by 4 bases, with 13 bases between the two germline ends. This CDR3 has 15 amino acids. In DNA form, the CDR3 reads TGTGCCAGCAGGCCACAGGCGTTGGGGGCCAACGTCCTGACTTTC. Encoded protein: CASRPQALGANVLTF.

Points on this clonotype: The CDR3 does not close with the conserved phenylalanine or tryptophan, likely indicating a read error. The chain couples TRBV9 to TRBJ1-2; D is uncertain. Trimming cost V 5 bases and J 2 bases, with 19 bases left between them. The CDR3 sequence is 16 residues long. The V gene's germline CDR1 is SGDLS and CDR2 YYNGEE. CDR3 in DNA: TGTGCCAGCAGTCCGAATTCGGCTGGTTTGAACTATGGCTACACCCTC. Protein: CASSPNSAGLNYGYTL.

V and J are TRBV7-9 and TRBJ1-5, with a tentative D call TRBD1 (5 bases). Looked up from germline, CDR1 is SEHNR and CDR2 is FQNEAQ (reference sequence). This CDR3 comprises 16 residues. V lost 5 bases to trimming and J lost 7 bases, with 21 bases between them. DNA for the CDR3: TGTGCCAGCAGCCATGCTAGCGGGGGACTCGGGCAGCCCCAGCATTTT. Its protein product is CASSHASGGLGQPQHF.

This clonotype was detected many times. The V call is TRBV2, the J call TRBJ1-5; 9 bases are a match to TRBD1. CDR3 size: 16 residues. Unmatched junction bases numbered 7, after V lost 4 bases and J lost 3 bases. CDR1 SNHLY and CDR2 FYNNEI come from the germline V gene. The CDR3 here is CASSVEGTGNNQPQHF. The CDR3 DNA follows: TGTGCCAGCAGTGTAGAAGGGACAGGGAACAATCAGCCCCAGCATTTT.